This T cell receptor beta chain was recovered during a study of regulatory T cells in long-lasting Graves disease. Time point: newly diagnosed GD, antithyroid drugs for less than 3 months. PBMC RNA served as the TCR library source. Arm-PCR of CDR3 regions with iRepertoire HTBI primers generated TCR beta libraries. TCRdb itself ran the multiplex PCR reads through MiXCR, one entry per CDR3 protein. The sample includes a few hundred thousand distinct CDR3 sequences, roughly 13% of them seen just once. CDR3 length: 14 amino acids. The germline gives CDR1 LGHNT, CDR2 FRNRAP. J gave up 3 bases and V 2 bases, and 1 base lay outside the gene matches. This clonotype was observed at least ten times. Another study also made use of these data, one on T cells in Graves' hyperthyroidism and ophthalmopathy.

The source was peripheral blood mononuclear cells (PBMCs), collected at new diagnosis, from a patient treated with antithyroid drugs. The receptor comes from a man aged 25 to 45 with Graves disease. The V gene is TRBV12-5, the J gene TRBJ2-5; 9 nucleotides match TRBD1. The DNA for the CDR3 is TGTGCTAGTGGTTTGACAGGGGGCGAAGAGACCCAGTACTTC. Residues: CASGLTGGEETQYF.